The following is a T cell receptor beta chain sequence with its context. This sample stems from a study of blood T cell repertoires in COVID-19. For the study at large: From the United States, Italy and Spain came samples of acute and convalescent COVID-19. T cells, B-cell-depleted T cells, or PBMCs supplied cDNA or gDNA.

Study processing details: Estimation of nucleated cell counts was performed using reference gene primer amplification. Profiled with immunoSEQ multiplex PCR; TCRdb holds only in-frame clones, not every one. The D gene and trimming were derived from the DNA, and the V and J assignments and clone size from that table. Of some 390,000 clones listed, roughly 86% are singletons. V was clipped by 8 bases and J by 5 bases, with 9 bases between them. The germline CDR1 and CDR2 sequences are SGHNT and YENEEA. The CDR3 is 12 amino acids. The chain has TRBV11-3 and TRBJ2-2; possible D gene TRBD2, 5 bases. The sequenced sample was PBMCs or T cells enriched from blood (not recorded which). The sequence came from a woman aged 25 to 39 who had recovered from COVID-19. CDR3: CASSGITGELFF. As DNA, the CDR3 is TGTGCCAGCTCGGGGATTACCGGGGAGCTGTTTTTT.